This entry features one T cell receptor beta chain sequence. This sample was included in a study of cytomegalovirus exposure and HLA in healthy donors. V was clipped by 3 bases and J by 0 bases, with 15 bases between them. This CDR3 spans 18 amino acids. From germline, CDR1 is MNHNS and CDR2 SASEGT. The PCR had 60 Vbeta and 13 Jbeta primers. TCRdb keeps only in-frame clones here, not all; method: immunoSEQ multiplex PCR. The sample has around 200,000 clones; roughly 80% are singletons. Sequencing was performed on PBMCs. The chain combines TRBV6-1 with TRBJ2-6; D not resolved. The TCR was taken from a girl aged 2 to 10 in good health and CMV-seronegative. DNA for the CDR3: TGTGCCAGCAGTGATACAGCCGGATTTCGCTCTGGGGCCAACGTCCTGACTTTC. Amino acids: CASSDTAGFRSGANVLTF.